A single sample gave rise to the 18 T cell receptor beta chains below, sequenced in a study of cytomegalovirus exposure and HLA in healthy donors. TCRdb keeps only in-frame clones here, not all; method: immunoSEQ multiplex PCR. The data show more than 95,000 clones, approximately 90% seen once. The sample taken for sequencing was PBMCs. These receptors were obtained from a man between 18 and 29 years old in good health and CMV-seropositive.

The chain recombines TRBV5-1 with TRBJ1-1, with TRBD1 identical over 8 bases. V lost 1 base, J lost 2 bases, and 4 bases stayed unmatched. The CDR3 loop spans 15 amino acids. Germline V lookup: CDR1 SGHRS, CDR2 YFSETQ. DNA for the CDR3: TGCGCCAGCAGCTTGCAGGGGGCGAGTAACACTGAAGCTTTCTTT. This encodes CASSLQGASNTEAFF.

A single count supports this clone. The V gene is TRBV2, the J gene TRBJ2-6, with D tentatively TRBD1 (6 bases). The CDR3 consists of 17 residues. Trimming cost V 8 bases and J 0 bases, with 17 bases left between them. Germline V gene sequence: CDR1 SNHLY, CDR2 FYNNEI. In DNA form, the CDR3 reads TGTGCCAGCGGAACAGGGTACTATTCCTCTGGGGCCAACGTCCTGACTTTC. It codes for CASGTGYYSSGANVLTF.

With regard to this clone: The sample carries other DNA sequences with the same CDR3. The V gene is TRBV28, the J gene TRBJ1-3; D gene uncertain. The germline V gene has CDR1 MDHEN and CDR2 SYDVKM. V was cut by 1 base and J by 4 bases, with 5 bases left in between. The CDR3 loop spans 13 amino acids. In nucleotides, the CDR3 is TGTGCCAGCAGTTTATCGGGAGGAAACACCATATATTTT. It yields the protein CASSLSGGNTIYF.

Details on this clone: Other nucleotide sequences from this sample produce the same CDR3. In DNA form, the CDR3 reads TGTGCCAGCAGCCCAGGACAGACCTACGAGCAGTACTTC. This codes for CASSPGQTYEQYF. The rearrangement joins TRBV28 to TRBJ2-7; weak D call: TRBD1 (6 bases). Per the germline V gene, CDR1 is MDHEN and CDR2 is SYDVKM. This CDR3 contains 13 residues. V shed 6 bases and J shed 2 bases, with 11 bases lying between them. Drawing the rest from reference TRBV28 and TRBJ2-7, the complete variable domain is DVKVTQSSRYLVKRTGEKVFLECVQDMDHENMFWYRQDPGLGLRLIYFSYDVKMKEKGDIPEGYSVSREKKERFSLILESASTNQTSMYLCASSPGQTYEQYFGPGTRLTVT.

The chain's CDR3 is CASSQVGGNEQFF. The CDR3 DNA reads as TGCGCCAGCAGCCAAGTTGGAGGCAATGAGCAGTTCTTC. The chain has TRBV4-1 and TRBJ2-1, with D possibly being TRBD2 (5 bases). The V gene's germline CDR1 is MGHRA and CDR2 YSYEKL. This CDR3 has 13 amino acids. Trimming removed 1 base at V and 6 bases at J, with 7 bases between.

The chain couples TRBV7-2 to TRBJ1-6, with unresolved D. The CDR3 spans 12 residues. V dropped 2 bases and J dropped 10 bases, with 6 bases sitting between them. CDR1 SGHTA and CDR2 FQGNSA come from the germline V gene. The DNA for the CDR3 is TGTGCCAGCAGCTTACCCCAATCACCCCTCCACTTT. Encoded protein: CASSLPQSPLHF.

J is TRBJ2-1 and V is TRBV2; a possible D gene is TRBD1 (7 bases). The V end lost 5 bases, the J end lost 7 bases, and 15 bases lay between the germline ends. Germline-derived CDR1 and CDR2 are SNHLY and FYNNEI. There are 14 residues in the CDR3. The CDR3 region is CASSTQTGRNEQFF. The CDR3 DNA reads TGTGCCAGCAGTACCCAGACAGGGAGGAATGAGCAGTTCTTC.

CDR3: CASSIGLGGETQYF. CDR3 DNA: TGTGCCAGTAGTATAGGGCTCGGGGGAGAGACCCAGTACTTC. V gene TRBV19 combines with J gene TRBJ2-5; D possibly corresponds to TRBD2 (6 bases). The length of the CDR3 is 14 residues. The V gene's germline CDR1 is LNHDA and CDR2 SQIVND (reference sequence). The germline V and J ends were trimmed by 1 base and 4 bases, with 10 bases remaining between them.

J is TRBJ1-1 and V is TRBV28, with TRBD1 as a possible D gene (5 bases). This CDR3 region has 12 residues. CDR1 and CDR2 (germline): MDHEN, SYDVKM. Trimming took 6 bases from V and 11 from J, leaving 16 bases between them. The CDR3 spells CASRVKGSRAFF. DNA of the CDR3: TGTGCCAGCAGAGTTAAGGGGTCGAGGGCTTTCTTT.

V gene TRBV28 combines with J gene TRBJ2-7; no reliable D call. The germline V gene has CDR1 MDHEN and CDR2 SYDVKM. This CDR3 is 16 amino acids long. Trimming took off 5 bases at V and 2 bases at J, with 19 bases between the two ends. In DNA form, the CDR3 reads TGTGCCAGCAGTCCTCCCTCCAAAATCACTCCCTACGAGCAGTACTTC. Translation gives CASSPPSKITPYEQYF.

This clone was found a few times. The rearrangement uses TRBV4-1 and TRBJ1-2, with no clear D. The CDR3 contains 13 residues. Trimming took off 2 bases at V and 7 bases at J, with 11 bases between the two ends. The germline V gene encodes CDR1 MGHRA and CDR2 YSYEKL. For the CDR3, the DNA is TGCGCCAGCAGCCAAAGTGCGGGTGGTGGCTACACCTTC. Its protein is CASSQSAGGGYTF.

The V call is TRBV6-5, the J call TRBJ1-1; the match to TRBD1 covers 7 bases. The germline gives CDR1 MNHEY, CDR2 SVGAGI. The CDR3 is 14 residues long. V gave up 5 bases and J gave up 0 bases; unmatched junction bases: 3. The CDR3 sequence is CASSGTVMNTEAFF. CDR3 coding DNA: TGTGCCAGCAGTGGGACAGTGATGAACACTGAAGCTTTCTTT.

This chain links TRBV7-9 with TRBJ2-2; D is uncertain. CDR1 SEHNR and CDR2 FQNEAQ come from the germline V gene (reference sequence). CDR3 length: 16 amino acids. V was cut by 1 base and J by 4 bases, with 13 bases left in between. The CDR3 bases are TGTGCCAGCAGCTTAGACTACACGCGTCTCACCGGGGAGCTGTTTTTT. Amino acid sequence: CASSLDYTRLTGELFF. The variable domain in full, with the rest retrieved from reference TRBV7-9 and TRBJ2-2, is DTGVSQNPRHKITKRGQNVTFRCDPISEHNRLYWYRQTLGQGPEFLTYFQNEAQLEKSRLLSDRFSAERPKGSFSTLEIQRTEQGDSAMYLCASSLDYTRLTGELFFGEGSRLTVL.

The genes are TRBV28 and TRBJ1-4; D remains ambiguous. Trimming pared 7 bases from V and 7 bases from J, leaving 13 bases between. Germline CDR1 and CDR2: MDHEN and SYDVKM. CDR3 length: 13 residues. This chain's CDR3 is CASKRLGSEKLFF. The CDR3 coding sequence is TGTGCCAGCAAGAGGTTGGGGAGTGAAAAACTGTTTTTT.

The rearrangement uses TRBV7-6 and TRBJ2-3; TRBD2 matches at 9 bases. This CDR3 region has 16 residues. The germline V gene has CDR1 SGHVS and CDR2 FNYEAQ. Trimming removed 3 bases from V and 2 bases from J; junction bases left unmatched: 6. The chain's CDR3 is CASSFSLAGNTDTQYF. In nucleotides, the CDR3 is TGTGCCAGCAGCTTTAGCCTAGCGGGGAACACAGATACGCAGTATTTT.

The gene calls are TRBV7-6 and TRBJ2-2, with no clear D. The germline CDR1 and CDR2 sequences are SGHVS and FNYEAQ. Trimming removed 11 bases at V and 15 bases at J, with 16 bases between. CDR3 length equals 10 residues. CDR3 amino acids: CAVSSGELFF. As DNA, the CDR3 is TGTGCCGTTAGCAGTGGCGAGTTGTTTTTT.

V usage is TRBV2 and J usage is TRBJ2-5; 8 bases map to TRBD1. Unmatched junction bases numbered 2, after V lost 7 bases and J lost 1 base. Germline-derived CDR1 and CDR2 are SNHLY and FYNNEI. The CDR3 is made up of 13 amino acids. The CDR3 region is CASKDRAQETQYF. CDR3 DNA sequence: TGTGCCAGCAAGGACAGGGCCCAAGAGACCCAGTACTTC.

In DNA form, the CDR3 reads TGTGCCAGCAGCTTAGCCCTCCAGGGATGGCGTGATCAGCCCCAGCATTTT. It is translated as CASSLALQGWRDQPQHF. This chain uses TRBV7-8 with TRBJ1-5; D perhaps matches TRBD1 (5 bases). Trimming pared 0 bases from V and 5 bases from J, leaving 17 bases between. Germline values: CDR1 SGHVS, CDR2 FQNEAQ. The CDR3 sequence is 17 residues long.